What follows describes a single T cell receptor beta chain. The source of the sample is a study of blood T cell repertoires in COVID-19. For the study at large: From the United States, Italy and Spain came samples of acute and convalescent COVID-19. T cells, B-cell-depleted T cells, or PBMCs provided the cDNA or gDNA that served as material.

Losses at the gene ends were 4 bases for V and 4 bases for J; bases not matched to a gene: 9. There are 15 residues in the CDR3. Germline CDR1 SGHRS, CDR2 YFSETQ. Authors' processing steps: Cell counts per sample came from amplifying reference gene primers. Only in-frame clones appear in the TCRdb table, and some are missing; sequencing was by immunoSEQ multiplex PCR. The D gene and trimming were derived from the DNA, and the V and J assignments and clone size from that table. The top ten clones hold 4.3% of a sample with approximately 450,000 clones, about 89% of them seen once. The clonotype originates from a woman in her thirties with acute or convalescent COVID-19. The source material was peripheral blood. The chain combines TRBV5-1 with TRBJ1-2, with TRBD1 matching over 8 bases. The CDR3 reads CASSPGQGFGYGYTF. The CDR3 DNA reads as TGCGCCAGCAGCCCAGGACAGGGTTTTGGCTATGGCTACACCTTC.